This T cell receptor (beta chain) was profiled in a study of cytomegalovirus exposure and HLA in healthy donors. The V and J ends lost 5 bases and 1 base respectively, with 11 bases between them. Germline CDR1 GTSNPN, CDR2 SVGIG (reference sequence). CDR3 length equals 13 residues. The PCR contained 60 Vbeta and 13 Jbeta primers. Sequenced by immunoSEQ multiplex PCR; TCRdb stores in-frame clones only, minus some. The table records roughly 230,000 clones, about nine tenths of them present only once. The sequenced sample was PBMCs. V and J are TRBV30 and TRBJ1-1; maybe TRBD1 (6 bases). The TCR originated in a girl aged 2 to 10 in good health and CMV-seronegative. The CDR3 protein is CAWCQQGNTEAFF. DNA for the CDR3: TGTGCCTGGTGCCAACAGGGGAACACTGAAGCTTTCTTT.